The 32 T cell receptor beta chains reported below all come from one sample, sequenced in a study of cytomegalovirus exposure and HLA in healthy donors (dated by TCRdb to 2017 to 2019). Library preparation used the immunoSEQ multiplex PCR assay. A mixture of 60 forward primers for TCR Vbeta segments and 13 reverse primers for TCR Jbeta segments was used in the multiplex PCR. What TCRdb holds here is the immuneACCESS table cut down to in-frame rearrangements. Part of the clones is not present; checked against another copy, under half of the missing clones reflect an unresolved V gene, and the others are unexplained. For this sample there are around 140,000 clones; roughly 71% appear just once. The ten largest clonotypes hold about 6.4% of the sample. Sequenced material: PBMCs. The source is a man in his thirties or forties in good health and CMV-seronegative.

The chain uses TRBV9 and TRBJ1-2; D is perhaps TRBD1 (5 bases). Looked up from germline, CDR1 is SGDLS and CDR2 is YYNGEE. Trimming took 0 bases from V and 0 from J, leaving 18 bases between them. The CDR3 has 18 residues. The CDR3 is CASSVDGAGRMSNYGYTF. The CDR3 bases are TGTGCCAGCAGCGTAGATGGGGCAGGTCGGATGTCTAACTATGGCTACACCTTC.

V and J are TRBV4-2 and TRBJ2-5; 8 nucleotides agree with TRBD2. The V gene's germline CDR1 is LGHNA and CDR2 YNFKEQ. The CDR3 sequence is 14 residues long. Germline trimming cut 5 bases from V and 1 base from J; bases unmatched to any gene: 3. This CDR3 is CASSAAGGQETQYF. Here the CDR3 DNA reads TGTGCCAGCAGCGCTGCGGGGGGCCAAGAGACCCAGTACTTC.

The V gene is TRBV7-6, the J gene TRBJ2-7; D unclear. This CDR3 spans 14 amino acids. Trimming removed 5 bases at V and 0 bases at J, with 11 bases between. Germline V gene lookup returns CDR1 SGHVS and CDR2 FNYEAQ. This CDR3 is CASSPIAYSYEQYF. CDR3 DNA: TGTGCCAGCAGCCCCATAGCATACTCCTACGAGCAGTACTTC.

The J gene is TRBJ1-5, the V gene TRBV6-6; no definite D call. CDR1 is MNHNY and CDR2 is SVGAGI in the germline V gene (reference sequence). V gave up 0 bases and J gave up 0 bases, with 9 bases separating them. The CDR3 has 16 amino acids. The CDR3 protein is CASSYSVQYSNQPQHF. CDR3 coding DNA: TGTGCCAGCAGTTACTCTGTCCAGTATAGCAATCAGCCCCAGCATTTT.

V usage is TRBV13 and J usage is TRBJ1-2; a weak D match, TRBD1 (5 bases). This CDR3 spans 12 amino acids. Trimming took off 3 bases at V and 4 bases at J, with 6 bases between the two ends. The V gene's germline CDR1 is PRHDT and CDR2 FYEKMQ (reference sequence). CDR3 region: CASSFDSYGYTF. The CDR3, as DNA: TGTGCCAGCAGCTTCGACAGCTATGGCTACACCTTC.

The CDR3 sequence: CASSLGGTELNEQFF. CDR3 in DNA: TGCGCCAGCAGCTTGGGCGGTACTGAGCTCAATGAGCAGTTCTTC. The chain links TRBV5-1 to TRBJ2-1; D is unresolved. The CDR3 consists of 15 residues. Trimming removed 0 bases at V and 6 bases at J, with 13 bases between. Germline values: CDR1 SGHRS, CDR2 YFSETQ.

The genes are TRBV7-9 and TRBJ1-2; D ambiguous. Trimming stripped 5 bases from V and 9 bases from J, with 13 bases between. Germline assignment: CDR1 SEHNR and CDR2 FQNEAQ (reference sequence). This CDR3 has 12 amino acids. The CDR3 loop reads CASSPGGARYTF. The CDR3 bases are TGTGCCAGCAGCCCCGGTGGTGCTCGCTACACCTTC.

The J gene is TRBJ2-1, the V gene TRBV6-5; 8 bases agree with TRBD2. The V and J ends lost 2 bases and 0 bases, in that order; junction bases with no gene match: 3. Per germline, CDR1 MNHEY and CDR2 SVGAGI. This CDR3 region has 16 residues. As DNA, the CDR3 is TGTGCCAGCAGTTACGAAGCGGGAGCCTCCTACAATGAGCAGTTCTTC. Amino acids: CASSYEAGASYNEQFF.

The chain couples TRBV5-1 to TRBJ2-5; TRBD2 matches at 12 bases. The CDR3 is 14 residues long. The junction had 3 bases not matched to a gene; V was cut back by 4 bases and J by 5 bases. CDR1 and CDR2 from the germline V gene are SGHRS and YFSETQ. DNA for the CDR3: TGCGCCAGCAGCCCTAGCGGGAGGGCGGAGACCCAGTACTTC. Protein sequence: CASSPSGRAETQYF.

This clone was counted between two and nine times. This chain links TRBV19 with TRBJ1-5, with a possible D match to TRBD1 (6 bases). The germline V gene encodes CDR1 LNHDA and CDR2 SQIVND (reference sequence). The CDR3 consists of 16 residues. V lost 4 bases and J 3 bases, leaving 16 bases between the germline ends. The CDR3 region is CASSRRPGQFNQPQHF. The CDR3 DNA sequence: TGTGCCAGTAGTAGGAGACCCGGACAGTTCAATCAGCCCCAGCATTTT.

The V and J genes are TRBV11-2 and TRBJ2-3, with a tentative D call TRBD2 (6 bases). The germline V gene has CDR1 SGHAT and CDR2 FQNNGV. The CDR3 has 14 residues. Trimming left V 11 bases short and J 1 base short, with 16 bases between. CDR3 in DNA: TGTGCCGGCTCGCGGGGCCAACGCACAGATACGCAGTATTTT. As protein: CAGSRGQRTDTQYF.

This chain joins TRBV11-2 and TRBJ2-1; 8 nucleotides align to TRBD1. Germline trimming cut 10 bases from V and 8 bases from J; bases unmatched to any gene: 10. This CDR3 contains 13 residues. Germline V gene data show CDR1 as SGHAT and CDR2 as FQNNGV. CDR3 amino acids: CATRQGNSDEQFF. As DNA, the CDR3 is TGTGCCACTAGACAGGGGAATTCCGATGAGCAGTTCTTC.

Ten or more counts support this clone. CDR3 residues: CASSKGVANTEAFF. CDR3 bases: TGTGCCAGTAGTAAGGGAGTCGCGAACACTGAAGCTTTCTTT. This rearrangement joins TRBV19 to TRBJ1-1; no clear D gene. The CDR3 has 14 residues. Germline CDR1 LNHDA, CDR2 SQIVND (reference sequence). V was shortened by 4 bases and J by 1 base, with 10 bases between the two germline ends. The whole variable domain, remainder taken from reference TRBV19 and TRBJ1-1, is DGGITQSPKYLFRKEGQNVTLSCEQNLNHDAMYWYRQDPGQGLRLIYYSQIVNDFQKGDIAEGYSVSREKKESFPLTVTSAQKNPTAFYLCASSKGVANTEAFFGQGTRLTVV.

The gene calls are TRBV28 and TRBJ2-7; possible D gene TRBD1, 6 bases. The germline gives CDR1 MDHEN, CDR2 SYDVKM. Trimming shortened V by 5 bases and J by 1 base, and 9 bases separated the two germline ends. The length of the CDR3 is 13 residues. The CDR3 is CASSGGLSYEQYF. The CDR3 DNA reads TGTGCCAGCAGTGGGGGCTTATCCTACGAGCAGTACTTC.

This clone was seen a handful of times. The chain joins TRBV19 to TRBJ2-7, with D unresolved. The CDR3 spans 15 residues. V was trimmed by 8 bases and J by 2 bases, leaving 19 bases between them. Germline V gene lookup returns CDR1 LNHDA and CDR2 SQIVND (reference sequence). CDR3 loop: CASRSVIHPTYEQYF. The CDR3 bases are TGTGCCAGTCGGTCGGTAATCCATCCAACCTACGAGCAGTACTTC.

This chain joins TRBV13 and TRBJ2-2; a weak D match, TRBD2 (5 bases). CDR1 PRHDT and CDR2 FYEKMQ come from the germline V gene (reference sequence). V lost 6 bases and J 10 bases, leaving 15 bases between the germline ends. The CDR3 sequence is 13 residues long. Here the CDR3 reads CASSLAMEVELFF. Here the CDR3 DNA reads TGTGCCAGCAGTCTCGCCATGGAGGTGGAGCTGTTTTTT.

The chain carries TRBV16 and TRBJ2-7; 8 bases fit TRBD1. J was trimmed by 3 bases and V by 4 bases; bases with no gene match: 2. The CDR3 extends over 13 amino acids. Germline CDR1 KGHSY, CDR2 FQNENV. CDR3 sequence reads: CASSRQGNYEQYF. The CDR3 DNA sequence: TGTGCCAGCAGCCGACAGGGGAACTACGAGCAGTACTTC.

The chain employs TRBV7-9 and TRBJ2-3; TRBD2 is a possible D gene (6 bases). Germline V gene sequence: CDR1 SEHNR, CDR2 FQNEAQ (reference sequence). Trimming removed 3 bases from V and 1 base from J, with 14 bases in between. The CDR3 spans 16 residues. The CDR3 sequence is CASSFKLGGGTDTQYF. The DNA of the CDR3 is TGTGCCAGCAGCTTCAAACTAGGCGGGGGCACAGATACGCAGTATTTT.

The chain couples TRBV27 to TRBJ1-1; 8 nucleotides line up with TRBD1. The CDR3 consists of 12 residues. The germline CDR1 and CDR2 sequences are MNHEY and SMNVEV (reference sequence). The V and J ends lost 9 bases and 1 base, in that order; junction bases with no gene match: 1. CDR3 amino acids: CARGTGNTEAFF. DNA of the CDR3: TGTGCCAGGGGGACAGGGAACACTGAAGCTTTCTTT.

The V gene is TRBV2, the J gene TRBJ2-5, with D hard to call. In germline, CDR1 is SNHLY, CDR2 FYNNEI. The CDR3 spans 10 residues. V was pared by 8 bases and J by 3 bases, with 4 bases between. The CDR3 is CASGEETQYF. CDR3 in DNA: TGTGCCAGCGGAGAAGAGACCCAGTACTTC.

The chain couples TRBV7-2 to TRBJ1-5; the D is unclear. Germline loops: CDR1 SGHTA, CDR2 FQGNSA. V gave up 5 bases and J gave up 4 bases, with 15 bases separating them. The CDR3 covers 15 residues. The CDR3 DNA is TGTGCCAGCAGCCCCCCGGGTGGAGGTAATCAGCCCCAGCATTTT. It codes for CASSPPGGGNQPQHF.

The V gene is TRBV29-1, the J gene TRBJ2-7; 15 bases are shared with TRBD2. V shed 5 bases, J shed 7 bases, and the junction held 6 bases outside the gene matches. The germline V gene has CDR1 SQVTM and CDR2 ANQGSEA. CDR3 length equals 14 residues. As DNA, the CDR3 is TGCAGCGTTTGGACTAGCGGGGGGGCTCCGGAGCAGTACTTC. Encoded protein: CSVWTSGGAPEQYF.

With regard to this clone: This sample also contains other DNA sequences that code for the same CDR3. The chain links TRBV15 to TRBJ1-2; possibly TRBD1 for D (5 bases). Germline V gene lookup returns CDR1 LNHNV and CDR2 YYDKDF (reference sequence). With 0 bases removed from V and 2 bases from J, the gap between germline ends came to 7 bases. CDR3 length equals 14 residues. The CDR3 coding sequence is TGTGCCACCAGCAGAGATAGGGGCAACTATGGCTACACCTTC. It encodes CATSRDRGNYGYTF.

About this clone itself: Sequence at one end of the junction differs from germline and may be a read error. CDR3 in DNA: TGTGCCAGCGGTTTACGGTCTGGGAGCGAGCAGTACTTC. This translates into CASGLRSGSEQYF. V is TRBV27 and J is TRBJ2-7; a weak D match, TRBD2 (5 bases). Germline V lookup: CDR1 MNHEY, CDR2 SMNVEV (reference sequence). CDR3 length: 13 amino acids.

This chain links TRBV19 with TRBJ1-2; 7 bases map to TRBD1. In germline, CDR1 is LNHDA, CDR2 SQIVND (reference sequence). J was trimmed by 0 bases and V by 3 bases; bases with no gene match: 16. The CDR3 is 19 residues long. The CDR3 coding sequence is TGTGCCAGTAGTATTGGGACAGCCAAACCAAACTTAGCTAACTATGGCTACACCTTC. Its translation is CASSIGTAKPNLANYGYTF.

The chain links TRBV29-1 to TRBJ2-1; 10 bases align to TRBD2. Trimming at V came to 2 bases and at J to 1 base, leaving 8 bases not matched to a gene. This CDR3 spans 17 amino acids. Germline V CDR1 and CDR2: SQVTM, ANQGSEA. The CDR3 sequence: CSVESASGRRSYNEQFF. CDR3 in DNA: TGCAGCGTTGAATCGGCTAGCGGGAGAAGGTCCTACAATGAGCAGTTCTTC.

The chain links TRBV18 to TRBJ2-6, with TRBD1 matching over 7 bases. Looked up from germline, CDR1 is KGHSH and CDR2 is LQKENI. V lost 8 bases, J lost 5 bases, and 12 bases stayed unmatched. The CDR3 contains 16 residues. CDR3 in amino acids: CASGRDRARWANVLTF. The CDR3 DNA sequence: TGTGCCAGCGGGAGAGACAGGGCCCGCTGGGCCAACGTCCTGACTTTC.

V gene TRBV5-1 combines with J gene TRBJ1-2, with a weak D call TRBD1 (5 bases). This CDR3 has 16 residues. Trimming stripped 3 bases from V and 0 bases from J, with 15 bases between. CDR1 is SGHRS, CDR2 YFSETQ, per germline. The CDR3 DNA sequence: TGCGCCAGCAGCTGGAACGGGGGAACATCTAACTATGGCTACACCTTC. Encoded protein: CASSWNGGTSNYGYTF.

V usage is TRBV7-9 and J usage is TRBJ2-7; the D gene is possibly TRBD1 (6 bases). The V end lost 7 bases, the J end lost 1 base, and 11 bases lay between the germline ends. The CDR3 has 13 amino acids. Germline V gene sequence: CDR1 SEHNR, CDR2 FQNEAQ (reference sequence). The CDR3 protein is CASTSQGSYEQYF. The CDR3 bases are TGTGCCAGCACCTCACAGGGTTCCTACGAGCAGTACTTC. Full variable domain (rest looked up from reference TRBV7-9 and TRBJ2-7): DTGVSQNPRHKITKRGQNVTFRCDPISEHNRLYWYRQTLGQGPEFLTYFQNEAQLEKSRLLSDRFSAERPKGSFSTLEIQRTEQGDSAMYLCASTSQGSYEQYFGPGTRLTVT.

In its sample, this clone was seen a few times. The chain combines TRBV6-1 with TRBJ1-2; TRBD1 matches 8 bases. Germline assignment: CDR1 MNHNS and CDR2 SASEGT. CDR3 length: 11 amino acids. V lost 6 bases to trimming and J lost 7 bases; unmatched junction nucleotides: 1. DNA for the CDR3: TGTGCCAGCAGCCAGGGGGCTGGCTACACCTTC. This translates into CASSQGAGYTF.

The chain recombines TRBV11-2 with TRBJ2-1, with 7 bases fitting TRBD1. Germline V gives CDR1 SGHAT, CDR2 FQNNGV. The V segment lost 5 bases and the J segment 8 bases; nucleotides outside the gene matches: 12. This CDR3 region has 15 residues. The CDR3 is CASSPIRGNGDEQFF. CDR3 sequence (DNA): TGTGCCAGCAGCCCTATCAGGGGGAACGGGGATGAGCAGTTCTTC.

The genes are TRBV18 and TRBJ1-3; the D gene is possibly TRBD1 (6 bases). The CDR3 runs to 15 residues. Looked up from germline, CDR1 is KGHSH and CDR2 is LQKENI. The V and J ends lost 3 bases and 0 bases respectively, with 9 bases between them. The CDR3 protein is CASSPLRGSGNTIYF. As DNA, the CDR3 is TGTGCCAGCTCACCTCTCAGGGGCTCTGGAAACACCATATATTTT.